Following are 30 T cell receptor beta chains from one sample sequenced in a study of control samples from healthy donors and cancer patients. Some clones are missing from TCRdb's copy, which holds only in-frame ones; the method was immunoSEQ multiplex PCR. The sample lists about 85,000 clones, 90% occurring once. The sample consisted of blood. The receptor source for this set is a woman aged 18-29 years in good health.

The rearrangement links TRBV18 to TRBJ1-1; D is possibly TRBD1 (6 bases). The CDR3 length is 15 residues. Trimming cost V 3 bases and J 4 bases, with 15 bases left between them. CDR1 is KGHSH and CDR2 is LQKENI in the germline V gene. The CDR3 nucleotides read TGTGCCAGCTCACCTAACGCAGGAGGGGGCACTGAAGCTTTCTTT. It is translated as CASSPNAGGGTEAFF.

V is TRBV5-5 and J is TRBJ1-1; TRBD1 aligns across 9 bases. Germline V CDR1 and CDR2: SGHKS, YYEKEE (reference sequence). The CDR3 is made up of 16 amino acids. With V trimmed by 4 bases and J by 1 base, 8 bases remained unmatched. The CDR3 reads CASSLIYRGRNTEAFF. CDR3 coding DNA: TGTGCCAGCAGCCTGATCTACAGGGGGCGGAACACTGAAGCTTTCTTT.

To note about this clone: Other DNA variants within this sample encode the same CDR3. The CDR3 DNA sequence: TGTGCCAGCAGCCGTGGAAACACCATATATTTT. Translation: CASSRGNTIYF. This chain links TRBV11-2 with TRBJ1-3; D gene ambiguous. CDR3 length equals 11 residues. Germline V gene sequence: CDR1 SGHAT, CDR2 FQNNGV. Deletions cut 5 bases from V and 3 bases from J, with 2 bases between.

V usage is TRBV6-6 and J usage is TRBJ1-5; TRBD1 might be the D (5 bases). Deletions cut 0 bases from V and 4 bases from J, with 7 bases between. Germline V lookup: CDR1 MNHNY, CDR2 SVGAGI (reference sequence). The CDR3 loop spans 14 amino acids. The CDR3 region is CASSYSGGNQPQHF. In DNA form, the CDR3 reads TGTGCCAGCAGTTACTCGGGGGGAAATCAGCCCCAGCATTTT.

The rearrangement links TRBV11-3 to TRBJ2-1; D call uncertain. The CDR3 has 13 amino acids. Germline V gives CDR1 SGHNT, CDR2 YENEEA. V was shortened by 2 bases and J by 5 bases, with 7 bases between the two germline ends. The CDR3 sequence: CASSLSLNNEQFF. CDR3 nucleotide sequence: TGTGCCAGCAGCTTATCCCTTAACAATGAGCAGTTCTTC.

This chain joins TRBV3-1 (or the pseudogene TRBV3-2) and TRBJ1-5, with D possibly TRBD1 on 6 matching bases. Trimming left V 1 base short and J 3 bases short, with 16 bases between. The germline V gene encodes CDR1 LGHDT and CDR2 YNNKEL (reference sequence). This CDR3 has 17 amino acids. Written as DNA, the CDR3 is TGTGCCAGCAGCCAAGGGGGACACCGAGGTCCCAATCAGCCCCAGCATTTT. The encoded protein is CASSQGGHRGPNQPQHF.

The chain couples TRBV4-2 to TRBJ1-6, with 7 bases aligning to TRBD1. Germline lookup yields CDR1 LGHNA and CDR2 YNFKEQ. With 4 bases clipped from V and 8 bases from J, the junction kept 17 bases outside the gene matches. The CDR3 extends over 18 amino acids. The CDR3 protein is CASSPEGAQIDIDSPLHF. The CDR3 DNA is TGTGCCAGCAGCCCCGAGGGGGCACAAATAGATATTGATTCACCCCTCCACTTT.

This clone appeared once. The V gene is TRBV12-5, the J gene TRBJ2-5; 15 nucleotides agree with TRBD2. V lost 1 base to trimming and J lost 4 bases; unmatched junction nucleotides: 7. Germline V gene data show CDR1 as LGHNT and CDR2 as FRNRAP. This CDR3 region has 18 residues. The CDR3 sequence is CASGLGTSGGVLGETQYF. The CDR3, as DNA: TGTGCTAGTGGTTTGGGGACTAGCGGGGGGGTTCTGGGAGAGACCCAGTACTTC.

The V gene is TRBV6-1, the J gene TRBJ2-7, with no clear D. From germline, CDR1 is MNHNS and CDR2 SASEGT. V was pared by 1 base and J by 4 bases, with 11 bases between. This CDR3 spans 14 amino acids. The CDR3 loop reads CASSEEVTMYEQYF. The CDR3, as DNA: TGTGCCAGCAGTGAAGAGGTTACTATGTACGAGCAGTACTTC.

This clone was recorded a few times. V is TRBV7-8 and J is TRBJ1-6, with 7 bases aligning to TRBD1. This CDR3 contains 14 residues. V was clipped by 3 bases and J by 8 bases; unmatched bases: 4. Germline V CDR1 and CDR2: SGHVS, FQNEAQ. CDR3 residues: CASSFGQADSPLHF. The CDR3 DNA reads TGTGCCAGCAGCTTCGGACAGGCCGATTCACCCCTCCACTTT.

This chain links TRBV29-1 with TRBJ1-1, with D possibly being TRBD1 (6 bases). From germline, CDR1 is SQVTM and CDR2 ANQGSEA. V was pared by 5 bases and J by 7 bases, with 11 bases between. The CDR3 totals 11 residues. CDR3 sequence reads: CSVRGAVEAFF. Written as DNA, the CDR3 is TGCAGCGTTCGGGGGGCTGTTGAAGCTTTCTTT.

With respect to this clone: Sequence at one end of the junction differs from germline and may be a read error. The chain has TRBV7-6 and TRBJ1-1; possible D gene TRBD1, 6 bases. CDR1 and CDR2 (germline): SGHVS, FNYEAQ. This CDR3 comprises 16 residues. Written as DNA, the CDR3 is TGTGCCAGCAGCTTAGGACAGGTTGGGTGGAACGCTGAAGCTTTCTTT. It specifies CASSLGQVGWNAEAFF.

CDR3 in amino acids: CASTPGGGETQYF. The CDR3 DNA follows: TGTGCCAGCACCCCCGGGGGAGGGGAGACCCAGTACTTC. The chain links TRBV27 to TRBJ2-5, with TRBD2 matching 7 bases. Per the germline V gene, CDR1 is MNHEY and CDR2 is SMNVEV (reference sequence). This CDR3 is 13 amino acids long. V shed 7 bases, J shed 5 bases, and the junction held 7 bases outside the gene matches.

V usage is TRBV6-5 and J usage is TRBJ1-2; weak D call: TRBD1 (5 bases). This CDR3 has 13 amino acids. CDR1 MNHEY and CDR2 SVGAGI come from the germline V gene. V was trimmed by 6 bases and J by 5 bases, leaving 13 bases between them. The CDR3 spells CASRAGIAYGYTF. CDR3 coding DNA: TGTGCCAGCAGGGCAGGGATTGCTTATGGCTACACCTTC.

The chain has TRBV5-4 and TRBJ1-1; D uncertain. Germline V gene lookup returns CDR1 SGHNT and CDR2 YYREEE (reference sequence). Trimming shortened V by 3 bases and J by 2 bases, and 2 bases separated the two germline ends. The CDR3 contains 11 residues. CDR3 residues: CASSSNTEAFF. The CDR3 bases are TGTGCCAGCAGCTCTAACACTGAAGCTTTCTTT.

The chain joins TRBV11-3 to TRBJ1-1; 9 bases are shared with TRBD1. This CDR3 comprises 13 residues. The V gene end was trimmed by 5 bases and the J gene end by 5 bases; junction bases not matched to a gene: 3. Germline V gives CDR1 SGHNT, CDR2 YENEEA. The CDR3 coding sequence is TGTGCCAGCAGCCCCGGGACAGGGACTGAAGCTTTCTTT. This encodes CASSPGTGTEAFF.

J is TRBJ2-5 and V is TRBV19; unclear D gene. With 5 bases removed from V and 2 bases from J, the gap between germline ends came to 6 bases. The CDR3 covers 12 residues. Germline V CDR1 and CDR2: LNHDA, SQIVND (reference sequence). The CDR3 coding sequence is TGTGCCAGTAGTGAAGGGCAAGAGACCCAGTACTTC. Its translation: CASSEGQETQYF.

This chain joins TRBV10-3 and TRBJ1-2; a weak D match, TRBD1 (6 bases). Looked up from germline, CDR1 is ENHRY and CDR2 is SYGVKD. The ends were cut back, 3 bases at V and 1 base at J, with 15 bases in the middle. This CDR3 spans 16 amino acids. The CDR3 DNA reads as TGTGCCATCAGTGAATCCGGGACAATAAGTAACTATGGCTACACCTTC. Residues: CAISESGTISNYGYTF.

This clone was recorded only once. This sequence joins TRBV5-1 and TRBJ1-1; D call uncertain. In germline, CDR1 is SGHRS, CDR2 YFSETQ. The CDR3 sequence is 13 residues long. The V end lost 0 bases, the J end lost 5 bases, and 8 bases lay between the germline ends. The CDR3 sequence: CASSLGAGTEAFF. DNA of the CDR3: TGCGCCAGCAGCTTGGGGGCCGGGACTGAAGCTTTCTTT.

The rearrangement uses TRBV4-1 and TRBJ2-2, with 11 bases fitting TRBD2. Per the germline V gene, CDR1 is MGHRA and CDR2 is YSYEKL. This CDR3 has 17 residues. V was pared by 1 base and J by 1 base, with 2 bases of the junction left unmatched. The CDR3 sequence: CASSQVGLAGNTGELFF. In DNA, the CDR3 is TGCGCCAGCAGCCAAGTTGGACTAGCGGGGAACACCGGGGAGCTGTTTTTT.

This chain connects TRBV6-5 to TRBJ1-1, with a tentative D call TRBD1 (6 bases). The CDR3 has 13 residues. The ends were cut back, 7 bases at V and 2 bases at J, with 11 bases in the middle. Germline V gene sequence: CDR1 MNHEY, CDR2 SVGAGI. CDR3 DNA: TGTGCCAGCATGATGGGGGCAAACACTGAAGCTTTCTTT. Its protein product is CASMMGANTEAFF.

V gene TRBV6-5 combines with J gene TRBJ1-5, with 7 bases identical to TRBD1. This CDR3 contains 14 residues. Germline V gene data show CDR1 as MNHEY and CDR2 as SVGAGI. After removal of 5 bases from V and 7 bases from J, the junction contained 8 bases not matched to a gene. As DNA, the CDR3 is TGTGCCAGCAGTATACAGGGGAGAAAACAGCCCCAGCATTTT. Amino acids: CASSIQGRKQPQHF.

The genes are TRBV6-4 and TRBJ2-3, with D possibly being TRBD1 (5 bases). The length of the CDR3 is 14 residues. V shed 2 bases and J shed 1 base, with 7 bases lying between them. The germline V gene encodes CDR1 MRHNA and CDR2 SNTAGT. CDR3 loop: CASSDRGGTDTQYF. The CDR3 DNA follows: TGTGCCAGCAGTGACAGGGGCGGCACAGATACGCAGTATTTT.

The chain's CDR3 is CASSIGRAGKYSNQPQHF. The DNA for the CDR3 is TGTGCCAGTAGTATAGGGCGGGCAGGAAAATATAGCAATCAGCCCCAGCATTTT. The chain uses TRBV19 and TRBJ1-5; D remains ambiguous. Germline-derived CDR1 and CDR2 are LNHDA and SQIVND (reference sequence). This CDR3 comprises 18 residues. With 1 base removed from V and 0 bases from J, the gap between germline ends came to 16 bases.

The rearrangement uses TRBV7-9 and TRBJ1-2, with TRBD1 as a possible D gene (5 bases). V was shortened by 6 bases and J by 0 bases, with 14 bases between the two germline ends. CDR1 and CDR2 (germline): SEHNR, FQNEAQ (reference sequence). This CDR3 spans 15 amino acids. This CDR3 reads CASSGVSGSNYGYTF. Written as DNA, the CDR3 is TGTGCCAGCAGTGGGGTGTCAGGGTCTAACTATGGCTACACCTTC. The full variable domain, in which reference TRBV7-9 and TRBJ1-2 provide the parts outside the CDR3, is DTGVSQNPRHKITKRGQNVTFRCDPISEHNRLYWYRQTLGQGPEFLTYFQNEAQLEKSRLLSDRFSAERPKGSFSTLEIQRTEQGDSAMYLCASSGVSGSNYGYTFGSGTRLTVV.

In its sample, this clone is medium-sized. The same CDR3 also results from other DNA sequences found in this sample. The rearrangement joins TRBV7-8 to TRBJ1-5, with D tentatively TRBD1 (5 bases). This CDR3 region has 15 residues. Germline values: CDR1 SGHVS, CDR2 FQNEAQ. V shed 7 bases and J shed 11 bases, with 24 bases lying between them. The CDR3 region is CASTNQGHPQGSQHF. DNA for the CDR3: TGTGCCAGCACTAACCAAGGACATCCCCAAGGGTCCCAGCATTTT.

The rearrangement joins TRBV12-3 or TRBV12-4 to TRBJ1-4; D unclear. V was shortened by 2 bases and J by 8 bases, with 9 bases between the two germline ends. The length of the CDR3 is 13 residues. CDR3 loop: CASSLRRREKLFF. The CDR3 DNA reads as TGTGCCAGCAGTTTAAGAAGGCGGGAAAAACTGTTTTTT.

The chain links TRBV6-1 to TRBJ2-3; D not resolved. With 2 bases removed from V and 6 bases from J, the gap between germline ends came to 18 bases. CDR1 is MNHNS and CDR2 is SASEGT in the germline V gene. The length of the CDR3 is 16 residues. The CDR3 DNA follows: TGTGCCAGCAGTGAATTTGACCCCTCTGTTCCCGATACGCAGTATTTT. Protein: CASSEFDPSVPDTQYF.

The gene calls are TRBV5-6 and TRBJ1-1, with TRBD1 as a possible D gene (5 bases). V was shortened by 0 bases and J by 0 bases, with 6 bases between the two germline ends. Germline V lookup: CDR1 SGHDT, CDR2 YYEEEE. CDR3 length equals 14 residues. In DNA form, the CDR3 reads TGTGCCAGCAGCTTGGGACAGATGAACACTGAAGCTTTCTTT. The encoded protein is CASSLGQMNTEAFF.

This clone appeared a single time. Other DNA sequences from this sample encode an identical CDR3 as well. The gene calls are TRBV19 and TRBJ1-1; D is possibly TRBD1 (5 bases). The CDR3 extends over 14 amino acids. Trimming took off 3 bases at V and 4 bases at J, with 12 bases between the two ends. CDR1 and CDR2 (germline): LNHDA, SQIVND (reference sequence). The CDR3: CASSIGGGGTEAFF. CDR3 coding DNA: TGTGCCAGTAGTATTGGGGGGGGAGGCACTGAAGCTTTCTTT.